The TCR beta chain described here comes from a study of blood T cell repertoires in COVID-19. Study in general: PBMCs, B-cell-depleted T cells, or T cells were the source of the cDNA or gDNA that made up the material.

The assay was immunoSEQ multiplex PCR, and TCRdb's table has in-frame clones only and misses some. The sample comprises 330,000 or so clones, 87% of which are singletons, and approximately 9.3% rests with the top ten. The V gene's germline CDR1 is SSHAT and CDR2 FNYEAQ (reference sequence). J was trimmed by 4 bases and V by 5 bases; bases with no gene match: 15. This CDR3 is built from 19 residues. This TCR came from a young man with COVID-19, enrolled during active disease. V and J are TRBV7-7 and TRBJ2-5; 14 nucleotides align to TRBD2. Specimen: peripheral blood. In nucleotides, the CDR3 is TGTGCCAGCAGCGTGGACGGCCGGACTAGCGGGAGGAAGGGAGAGACCCAGTACTTC. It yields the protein CASSVDGRTSGRKGETQYF.